This is a list of T cell receptor beta chains from one sample in a study of CD8 T cells in Susac syndrome. MiXCR, run by TCRdb on the immunoSEQ multiplex PCR reads, gives a single entry per CDR3 protein. The table records around 140,000 distinct CDR3 sequences, just under 95% of them present only once. Sequenced: CD4+ T cells from PBMCs. The origin of the receptors is a human donor with Susac syndrome. Both conserved end residues are part of each CDR3. The D gene is left open where the match is weak. Clone size is shown for a subset of rows, as once, few, many or a class of expanded clone.

V	length	D	J	size	CDR3	DNA
TRBV30	14	NA	TRBJ1-5	NA	CAWSVRQGRQPQHF	TGTGCCTGGAGTGTACGCCAGGGCCGGCAGCCCCAGCATTTT
TRBV25-1	14	TRBD2	TRBJ2-7	once	CASSDLAGDYEQYF	TGTGCCAGCAGTGATCTAGCGGGAGATTACGAGCAGTACTTC
TRBV6-5	15	TRBD2	TRBJ2-7	few	CASRLTSGGPYEQYF	TGTGCCAGCAGATTGACTAGCGGGGGGCCCTACGAGCAGTACTTC
TRBV7-3	15	NA	TRBJ1-1	NA	CASSLEGTGPTEAFF	TGTGCCAGCAGCTTAGAAGGCACAGGGCCCACTGAAGCTTTCTTT
TRBV29-1	14	TRBD1	TRBJ1-1	NA	CSVGYRGRDTEAFF	TGCAGCGTAGGTTACAGGGGGCGCGACACTGAAGCTTTCTTT
TRBV15	13	NA	TRBJ2-3	NA	CATSQDLRDTQYF	TGTGCCACCAGCCAGGACCTTAGAGATACGCAGTATTTT
TRBV5-1	16	NA	TRBJ2-5	NA	CASSHTGLAQQETQYF	TGCGCCAGCAGCCATACAGGTCTCGCCCAGCAAGAGACCCAGTACTTC
TRBV20-1	14	TRBD1	TRBJ1-2	NA	CSASTWTGGFGYTF	TGCAGTGCTTCGACCTGGACAGGGGGGTTTGGCTACACCTTC
TRBV20-1	15	TRBD1	TRBJ2-2	once	CSAKTGGQGAGELFF	TGCAGTGCTAAGACAGGGGGTCAGGGGGCCGGGGAGCTGTTTTTT
TRBV18	16	NA	TRBJ2-3	NA	CASSPLSWFGTDTQYF	TGTGCCAGCTCACCACTCTCCTGGTTTGGCACAGATACGCAGTATTTT
TRBV9	18	NA	TRBJ1-2	NA	CASSVGPAPTSINYGYTF	TGTGCCAGCAGCGTAGGACCCGCTCCGACAAGTATTAACTATGGCTACACCTTC
TRBV6-6	14	NA	TRBJ1-2	NA	CASSYSASNYGYTF	TGTGCCAGCAGTTACTCCGCCTCTAACTATGGCTACACCTTC
TRBV7-3	16	TRBD2	TRBJ2-2	NA	CASSLSPAGTTGELFF	TGTGCCAGCAGCTTATCCCCAGCGGGAACCACCGGGGAGCTGTTTTTT
TRBV9	13	NA	TRBJ1-1	once	CASSPREGSEAFF	TGTGCCAGCAGCCCGCGGGAGGGATCTGAAGCTTTCTTT
TRBV19	14	NA	TRBJ1-6	NA	CASRATAGNSPLHF	TGTGCCAGTAGAGCTACGGCAGGGAATTCACCCCTCCACTTT
TRBV9	12	NA	TRBJ1-2	NA	CASTRGRHGYTF	TGTGCCAGCACTAGGGGAAGGCATGGCTACACCTTC
TRBV20-1	16	NA	TRBJ1-1	NA	CSARDTDIGARAEAFF	TGCAGTGCTAGAGATACAGATATTGGGGCGCGTGCTGAAGCTTTCTTT
TRBV30	11	NA	TRBJ1-2	NA	CAHTVGGGYTF	TGTGCCCACACCGTGGGGGGCGGCTACACCTTC
TRBV20-1	17	TRBD2	TRBJ2-2	NA	CSARVASGSTNTGELFF	TGCAGTGCTAGAGTAGCTAGCGGGAGTACGAACACCGGGGAGCTGTTTTTT
TRBV5-1	15	NA	TRBJ2-1	few	CASSLEGAPYNEQFF	TGCGCCAGCAGCTTGGAAGGGGCCCCCTACAATGAGCAGTTCTTC
TRBV7-9	14	NA	TRBJ2-3	NA	CASNTGEPTDTQYF	TGTGCCAGCAATACAGGAGAGCCCACAGATACGCAGTATTTT
TRBV30	17	TRBD1	TRBJ1-5	NA	CAWSRSGQAIHNQPQHF	TGTGCCTGGAGTAGAAGTGGACAGGCGATCCACAATCAGCCCCAGCATTTT
TRBV3-1	13	NA	TRBJ2-1	NA	CASSPRGHNEQFF	TGTGCCAGCAGCCCGAGGGGTCACAATGAGCAGTTCTTC
TRBV6-5	13	NA	TRBJ2-3	NA	CASSYSNIDTQYF	TGTGCCAGCAGTTACTCGAATATAGATACGCAGTATTTT
TRBV3-1	15	TRBD1	TRBJ2-6	NA	CASNRQGSGANVLTF	TGTGCCAGCAACCGACAGGGGTCTGGGGCCAACGTCCTGACTTTC
TRBV9	17	NA	TRBJ2-6	NA	CASSVAGRGSGANVLTF	TGTGCCAGCAGCGTAGCGGGACGGGGATCTGGGGCCAACGTCCTGACTTTC
TRBV20-1	15	TRBD1	TRBJ2-7	NA	CSASRPSGQTYEQYF	TGCAGTGCTAGTCGCCCTTCGGGACAGACGTACGAGCAGTACTTC
TRBV20-1	14	NA	TRBJ1-2	NA	CSARDGRSNYGYTF	TGCAGTGCTAGAGATGGCAGGTCTAACTATGGCTACACCTTC
TRBV12-3/TRBV12-4	12	NA	TRBJ1-1	NA	CASSLMNTEAFF	TGTGCCAGCAGTCTCATGAACACTGAAGCTTTCTTT
TRBV5-6	13	NA	TRBJ1-2	once	CASSSDGNYGYTF	TGTGCCAGCAGCAGCGACGGGAACTATGGCTACACCTTC
TRBV9	13	NA	TRBJ1-2	NA	CASSPSGTNGYTF	TGTGCCAGCAGCCCCTCCGGGACAAATGGCTACACCTTC
TRBV12-3/TRBV12-4	12	NA	TRBJ2-4	NA	CASSSTGNIQYF	TGTGCCAGCAGTTCTACGGGAAACATTCAGTACTTC
TRBV27	17	TRBD1	TRBJ1-1	NA	CASRGLRDRGFGTEAFF	TGTGCCAGCAGGGGCCTCCGGGACAGGGGATTTGGCACTGAAGCTTTCTTT
TRBV30	13	NA	TRBJ1-1	NA	CAWSPARMTEAFF	TGTGCCTGGAGTCCCGCCCGGATGACTGAAGCTTTCTTT
TRBV19	16	NA	TRBJ2-7	NA	CASSSVGGAGSYEQYF	TGTGCCAGTAGTTCCGTCGGCGGGGCCGGATCCTACGAGCAGTACTTC
TRBV12-3/TRBV12-4	10	NA	TRBJ2-1	NA	CASGSYEQFF	TGTGCCAGCGGAAGCTATGAGCAGTTCTTC
TRBV7-2	15	NA	TRBJ2-7	once	CASSQRVGLTHEQYF	TGTGCCAGCAGCCAACGGGTAGGACTCACCCACGAGCAGTACTTC
TRBV15	12	NA	TRBJ1-2	NA	CATSPGLDGYTF	TGTGCCACCAGCCCGGGGTTGGATGGCTACACCTTC
TRBV7-3	18	TRBD2	TRBJ2-6	NA	CASSLYTSGVSGANVLTF	TGTGCCAGCAGCTTATACACTAGCGGGGTCTCTGGGGCCAACGTCCTGACTTTC
TRBV13	14	TRBD2	TRBJ2-5	NA	CASSHRLARETQYF	TGTGCCAGCAGCCACAGACTAGCGCGAGAGACCCAGTACTTC
TRBV29-1	10	NA	TRBJ2-7	NA	CSVREYEQYF	TGCAGCGTAAGGGAGTACGAGCAGTACTTC